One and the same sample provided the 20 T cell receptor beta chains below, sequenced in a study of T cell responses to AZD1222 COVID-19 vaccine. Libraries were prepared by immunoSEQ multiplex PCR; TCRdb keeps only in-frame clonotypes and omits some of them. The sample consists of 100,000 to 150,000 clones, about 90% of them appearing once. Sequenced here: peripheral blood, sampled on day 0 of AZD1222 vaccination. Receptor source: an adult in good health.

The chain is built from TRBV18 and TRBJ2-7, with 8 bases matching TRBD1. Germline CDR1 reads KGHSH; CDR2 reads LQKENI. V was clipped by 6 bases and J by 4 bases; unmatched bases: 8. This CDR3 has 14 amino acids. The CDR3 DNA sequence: TGTGCCAGCTCGCTGGGACAGGCGGATTACGAGCAGTACTTC. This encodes CASSLGQADYEQYF.

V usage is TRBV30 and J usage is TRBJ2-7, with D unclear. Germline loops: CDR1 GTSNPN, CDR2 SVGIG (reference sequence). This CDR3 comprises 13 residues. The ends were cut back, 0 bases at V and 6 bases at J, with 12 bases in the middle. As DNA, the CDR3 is TGTGCCTGGAGTGTACAACGGGCTAGCGAGCAGTACTTC. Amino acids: CAWSVQRASEQYF.

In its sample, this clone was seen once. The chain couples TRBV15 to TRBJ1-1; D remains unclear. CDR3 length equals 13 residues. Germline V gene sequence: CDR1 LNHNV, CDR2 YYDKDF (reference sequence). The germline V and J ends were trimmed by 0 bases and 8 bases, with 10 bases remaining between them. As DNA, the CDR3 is TGTGCCACCAGCAGAGAGGAGCGCAGGGAAGCTTTCTTT. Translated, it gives CATSREERREAFF.

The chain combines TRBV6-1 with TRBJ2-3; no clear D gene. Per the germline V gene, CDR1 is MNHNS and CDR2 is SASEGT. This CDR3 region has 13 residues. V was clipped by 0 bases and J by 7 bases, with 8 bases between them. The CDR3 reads CASSEAGRHTQYF. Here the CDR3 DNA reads TGTGCCAGCAGTGAAGCGGGTCGCCATACGCAGTATTTT.

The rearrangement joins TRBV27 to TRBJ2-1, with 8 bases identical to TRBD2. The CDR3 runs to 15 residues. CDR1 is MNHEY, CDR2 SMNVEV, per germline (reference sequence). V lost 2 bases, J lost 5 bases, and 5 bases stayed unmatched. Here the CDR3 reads CASSLGAGVHNEQFF. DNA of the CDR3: TGTGCCAGCAGTTTAGGAGCGGGAGTACACAATGAGCAGTTCTTC.

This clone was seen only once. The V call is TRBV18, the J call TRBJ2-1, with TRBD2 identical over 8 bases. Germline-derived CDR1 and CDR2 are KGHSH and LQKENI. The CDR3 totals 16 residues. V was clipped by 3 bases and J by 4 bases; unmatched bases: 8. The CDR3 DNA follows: TGTGCCAGCTCACCTTCCGCGCTAGCGGGTTACAATGAGCAGTTCTTC. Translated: CASSPSALAGYNEQFF.

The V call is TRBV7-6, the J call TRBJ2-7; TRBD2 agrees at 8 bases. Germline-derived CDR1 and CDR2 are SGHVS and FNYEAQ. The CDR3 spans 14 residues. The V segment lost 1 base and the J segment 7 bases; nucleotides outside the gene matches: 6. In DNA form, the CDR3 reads TGTGCCAGCAGCTTAGAGTCGGGGGGGCTGGAGCAGTACTTC. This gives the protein CASSLESGGLEQYF.

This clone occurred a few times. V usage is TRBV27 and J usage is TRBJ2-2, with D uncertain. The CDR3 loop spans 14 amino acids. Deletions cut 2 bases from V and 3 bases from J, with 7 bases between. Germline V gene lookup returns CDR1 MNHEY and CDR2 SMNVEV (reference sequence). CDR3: CASSLKEDTGELFF. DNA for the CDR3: TGTGCCAGCAGTTTAAAGGAAGACACCGGGGAGCTGTTTTTT.

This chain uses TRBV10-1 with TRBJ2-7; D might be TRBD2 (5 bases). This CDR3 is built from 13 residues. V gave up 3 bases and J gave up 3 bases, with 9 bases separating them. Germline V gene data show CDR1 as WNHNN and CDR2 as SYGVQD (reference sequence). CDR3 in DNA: TGCGCCAGCAGTGATGAGGACTTCTACGAGCAGTACTTC. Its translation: CASSDEDFYEQYF.

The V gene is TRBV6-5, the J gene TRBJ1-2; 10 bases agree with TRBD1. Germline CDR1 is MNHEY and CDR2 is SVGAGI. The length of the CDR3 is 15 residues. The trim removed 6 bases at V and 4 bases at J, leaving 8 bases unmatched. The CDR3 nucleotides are TGTGCCAGCAGGCCGGGACAGGGGTTGGTCTATGGCTACACCTTC. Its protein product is CASRPGQGLVYGYTF.

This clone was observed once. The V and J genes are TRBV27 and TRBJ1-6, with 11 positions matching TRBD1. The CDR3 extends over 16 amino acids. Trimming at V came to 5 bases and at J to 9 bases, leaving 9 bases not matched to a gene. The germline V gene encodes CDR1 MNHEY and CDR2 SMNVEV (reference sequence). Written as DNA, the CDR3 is TGTGCCAGCAGTCCCCGGACAGGGGGCTTTATTTCACCCCTCCACTTT. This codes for CASSPRTGGFISPLHF.

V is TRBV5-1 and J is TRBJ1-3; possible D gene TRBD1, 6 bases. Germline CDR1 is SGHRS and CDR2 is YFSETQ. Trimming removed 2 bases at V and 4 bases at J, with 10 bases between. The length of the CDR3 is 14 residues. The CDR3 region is CASSFAGEGNTIYF. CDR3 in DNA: TGCGCCAGCAGCTTTGCAGGGGAAGGAAACACCATATATTTT.

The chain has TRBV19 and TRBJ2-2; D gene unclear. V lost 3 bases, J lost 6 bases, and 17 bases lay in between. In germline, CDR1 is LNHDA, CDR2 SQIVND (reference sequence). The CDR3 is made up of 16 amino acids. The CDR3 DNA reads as TGTGCCAGTAGTATGGGCAGCCTGGAATCAGCCGGGGAGCTGTTTTTT. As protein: CASSMGSLESAGELFF.

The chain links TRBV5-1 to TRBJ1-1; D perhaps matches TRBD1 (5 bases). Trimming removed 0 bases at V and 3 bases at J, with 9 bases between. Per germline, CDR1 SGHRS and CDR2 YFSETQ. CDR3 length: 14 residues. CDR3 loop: CASSLVSGYTEAFF. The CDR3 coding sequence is TGCGCCAGCAGCTTGGTGTCAGGGTACACTGAAGCTTTCTTT.

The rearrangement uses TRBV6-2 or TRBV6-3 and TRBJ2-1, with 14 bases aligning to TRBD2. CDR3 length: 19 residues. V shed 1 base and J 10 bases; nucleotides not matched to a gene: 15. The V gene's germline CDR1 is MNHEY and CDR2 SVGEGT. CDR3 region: CASSYYPGLAGVGAAEQFF. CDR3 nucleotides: TGTGCCAGCAGTTACTATCCGGGACTAGCGGGAGTGGGGGCCGCGGAGCAGTTCTTC.

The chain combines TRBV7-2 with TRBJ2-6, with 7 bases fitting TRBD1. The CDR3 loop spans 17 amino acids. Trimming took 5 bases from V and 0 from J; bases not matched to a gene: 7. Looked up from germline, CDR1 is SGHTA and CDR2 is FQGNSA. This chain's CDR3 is CASSLRQGGSGANVLTF. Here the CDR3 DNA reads TGTGCCAGCAGCCTAAGACAGGGCGGCTCTGGGGCCAACGTCCTGACTTTC.

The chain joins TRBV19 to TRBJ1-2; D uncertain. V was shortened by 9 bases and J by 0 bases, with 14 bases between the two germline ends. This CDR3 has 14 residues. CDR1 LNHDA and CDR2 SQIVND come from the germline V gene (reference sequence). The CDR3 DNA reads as TGTGCCAGCGGGCCAAGCGAGCCTAACTATGGCTACACCTTC. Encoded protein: CASGPSEPNYGYTF.

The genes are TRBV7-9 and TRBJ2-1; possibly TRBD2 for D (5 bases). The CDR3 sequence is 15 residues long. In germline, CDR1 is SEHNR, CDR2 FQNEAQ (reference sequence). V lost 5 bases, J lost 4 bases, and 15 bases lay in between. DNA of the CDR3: TGTGCCAGCAGCGGAGAGGGTGAGAATTACAATGAGCAGTTCTTC. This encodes CASSGEGENYNEQFF.

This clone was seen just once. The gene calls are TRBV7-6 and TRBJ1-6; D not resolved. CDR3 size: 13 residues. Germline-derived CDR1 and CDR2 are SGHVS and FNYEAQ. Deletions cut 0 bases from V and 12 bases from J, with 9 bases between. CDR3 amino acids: CASSLAPLEPLHF. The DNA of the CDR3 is TGTGCCAGCAGCTTAGCGCCTCTGGAACCCCTCCACTTT.

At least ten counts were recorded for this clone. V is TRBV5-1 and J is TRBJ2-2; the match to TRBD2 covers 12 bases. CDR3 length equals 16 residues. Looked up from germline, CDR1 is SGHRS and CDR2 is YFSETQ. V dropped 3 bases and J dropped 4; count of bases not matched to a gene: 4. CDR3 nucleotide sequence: TGCGCCAGCAGCTCAGGACTAGCGGGGCTCACCGGGGAGCTGTTTTTT. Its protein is CASSSGLAGLTGELFF. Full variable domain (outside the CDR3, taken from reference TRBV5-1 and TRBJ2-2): KAGVTQTPRYLIKTRGQQVTLSCSPISGHRSVSWYQQTPGQGLQFLFEYFSETQRNKGNFPGRFSGRQFSNSRSEMNVSTLELGDSALYLCASSSGLAGLTGELFFGEGSRLTVL.